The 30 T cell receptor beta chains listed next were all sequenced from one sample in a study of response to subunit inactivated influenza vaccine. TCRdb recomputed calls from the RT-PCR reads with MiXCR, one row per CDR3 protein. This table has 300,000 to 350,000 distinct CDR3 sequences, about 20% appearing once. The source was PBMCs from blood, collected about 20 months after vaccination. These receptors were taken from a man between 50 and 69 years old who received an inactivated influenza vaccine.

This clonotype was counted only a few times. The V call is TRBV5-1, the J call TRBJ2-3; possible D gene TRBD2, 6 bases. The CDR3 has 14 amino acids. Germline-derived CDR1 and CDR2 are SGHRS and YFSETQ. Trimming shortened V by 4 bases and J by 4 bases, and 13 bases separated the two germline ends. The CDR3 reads CASSTGRMADTQYF. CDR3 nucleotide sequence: TGCGCCAGCAGCACCGGGAGAATGGCAGATACGCAGTATTTT. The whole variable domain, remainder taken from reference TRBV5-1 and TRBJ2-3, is KAGVTQTPRYLIKTRGQQVTLSCSPISGHRSVSWYQQTPGQGLQFLFEYFSETQRNKGNFPGRFSGRQFSNSRSEMNVSTLELGDSALYLCASSTGRMADTQYFGPGTRLTVL.

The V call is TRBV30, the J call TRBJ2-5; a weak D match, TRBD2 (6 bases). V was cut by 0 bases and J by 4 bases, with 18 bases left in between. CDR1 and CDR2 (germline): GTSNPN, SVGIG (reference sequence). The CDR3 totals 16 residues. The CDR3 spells CAWSVGSRRGGETQYF. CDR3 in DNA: TGTGCCTGGAGTGTAGGTTCGAGGAGGGGAGGAGAGACCCAGTACTTC.

The CDR3 region has the DNA TGCAGTGCCGTCACTAGCGGGGGCTCCTACGAGCAGTACTTC. Translating gives CSAVTSGGSYEQYF. This chain links TRBV20-1 with TRBJ2-7, with TRBD2 matching over 11 bases. CDR1 and CDR2 from the germline V gene are DFQATT and SNEGSKA (reference sequence). The V segment lost 6 bases and the J segment 0 bases; nucleotides outside the gene matches: 4. This CDR3 spans 14 amino acids.

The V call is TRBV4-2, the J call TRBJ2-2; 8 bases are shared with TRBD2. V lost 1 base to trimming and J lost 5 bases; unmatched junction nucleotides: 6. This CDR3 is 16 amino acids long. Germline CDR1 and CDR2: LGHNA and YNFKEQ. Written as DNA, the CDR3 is TGTGCCAGCAGCCAAGCGGGGGGGCTTGGAACCGGGGAGCTGTTTTTT. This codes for CASSQAGGLGTGELFF.

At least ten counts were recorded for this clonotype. Here the CDR3 reads CASSSPWTSGSLGKNIQYF. In nucleotides, the CDR3 is TGTGCCAGCAGCTCGCCCTGGACTAGCGGGAGTTTGGGCAAAAACATTCAGTACTTC. The chain carries TRBV12-3 or TRBV12-4 and TRBJ2-4, with 13 bases that match TRBD2. The CDR3 runs 19 residues. With V trimmed by 6 bases and J by 3 bases, 14 bases remained unmatched.

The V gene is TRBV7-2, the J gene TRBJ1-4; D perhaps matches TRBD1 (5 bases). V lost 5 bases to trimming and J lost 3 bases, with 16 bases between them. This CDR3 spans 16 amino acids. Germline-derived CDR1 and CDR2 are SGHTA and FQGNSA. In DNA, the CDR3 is TGTGCCAGCAGCCCGACAAGGGGTGTGCCTAATGAAAAACTGTTTTTT. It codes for CASSPTRGVPNEKLFF.

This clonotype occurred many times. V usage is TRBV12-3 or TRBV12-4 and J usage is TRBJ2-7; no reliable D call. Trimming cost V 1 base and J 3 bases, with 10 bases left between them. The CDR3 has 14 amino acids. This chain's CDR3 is CASSLGTLNYEQYF. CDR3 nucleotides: TGTGCCAGCAGTTTAGGGACCTTAAACTACGAGCAGTACTTC.

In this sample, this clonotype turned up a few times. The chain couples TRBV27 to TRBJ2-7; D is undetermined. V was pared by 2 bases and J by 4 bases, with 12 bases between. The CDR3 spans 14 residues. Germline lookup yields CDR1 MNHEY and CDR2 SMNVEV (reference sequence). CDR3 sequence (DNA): TGTGCCAGCAGTTTAATTGGCAGGTTATACGAGCAGTACTTC. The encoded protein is CASSLIGRLYEQYF.

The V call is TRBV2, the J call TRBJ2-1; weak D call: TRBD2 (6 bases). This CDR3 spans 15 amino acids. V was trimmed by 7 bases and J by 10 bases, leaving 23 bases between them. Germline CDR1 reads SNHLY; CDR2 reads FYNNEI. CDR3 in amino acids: CASNLMVIRGSEQFF. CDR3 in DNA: TGTGCCAGCAATCTTATGGTTATTCGGGGGTCCGAGCAGTTCTTC.

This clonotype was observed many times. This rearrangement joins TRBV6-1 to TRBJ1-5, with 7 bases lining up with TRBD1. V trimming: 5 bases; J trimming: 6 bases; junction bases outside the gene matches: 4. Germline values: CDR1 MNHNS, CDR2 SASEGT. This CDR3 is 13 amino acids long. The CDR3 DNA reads TGTGCCAGCAGTAAGGACAGGCTTCAGCCCCAGCATTTT. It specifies CASSKDRLQPQHF.

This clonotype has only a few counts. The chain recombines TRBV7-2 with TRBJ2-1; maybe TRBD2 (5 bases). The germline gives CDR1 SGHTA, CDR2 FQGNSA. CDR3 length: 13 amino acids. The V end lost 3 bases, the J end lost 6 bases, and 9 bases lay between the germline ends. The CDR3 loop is CASSLDWTNEQFF. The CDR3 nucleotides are TGTGCCAGCAGCTTGGACTGGACCAATGAGCAGTTCTTC. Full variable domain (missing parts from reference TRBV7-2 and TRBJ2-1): GAGVSQSPSNKVTEKGKDVELRCDPISGHTALYWYRQSLGQGLEFLIYFQGNSAPDKSGLPSDRFSAERTGGSVSTLTIQRTQQEDSAVYLCASSLDWTNEQFFGPGTRLTVL.

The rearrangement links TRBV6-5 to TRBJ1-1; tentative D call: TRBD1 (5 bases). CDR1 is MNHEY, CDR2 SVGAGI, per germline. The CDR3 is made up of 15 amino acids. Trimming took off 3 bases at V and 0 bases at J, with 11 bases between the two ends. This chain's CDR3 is CASSYSTAMNTEAFF. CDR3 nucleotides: TGTGCCAGCAGTTATTCGACAGCGATGAACACTGAAGCTTTCTTT.

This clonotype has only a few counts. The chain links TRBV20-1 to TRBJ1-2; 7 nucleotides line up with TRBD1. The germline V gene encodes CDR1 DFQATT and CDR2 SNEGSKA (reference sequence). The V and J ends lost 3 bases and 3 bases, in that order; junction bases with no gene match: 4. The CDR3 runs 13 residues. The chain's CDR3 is CSARAGGDYGYTF. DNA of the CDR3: TGCAGTGCTAGGGCAGGGGGTGACTATGGCTACACCTTC.

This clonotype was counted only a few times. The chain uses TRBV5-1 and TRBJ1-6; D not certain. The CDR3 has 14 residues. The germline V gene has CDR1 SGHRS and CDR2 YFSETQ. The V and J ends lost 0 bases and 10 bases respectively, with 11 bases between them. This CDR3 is CASSLGRGRSPLHF. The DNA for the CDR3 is TGCGCCAGCAGCTTGGGACGAGGGCGGTCACCCCTCCACTTT.

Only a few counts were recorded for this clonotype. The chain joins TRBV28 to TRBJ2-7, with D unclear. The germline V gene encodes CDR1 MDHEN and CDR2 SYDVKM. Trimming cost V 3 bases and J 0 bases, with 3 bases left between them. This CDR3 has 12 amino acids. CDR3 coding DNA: TGTGCCAGCAGTTTCAGCTCCTACGAGCAGTACTTC. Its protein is CASSFSSYEQYF.

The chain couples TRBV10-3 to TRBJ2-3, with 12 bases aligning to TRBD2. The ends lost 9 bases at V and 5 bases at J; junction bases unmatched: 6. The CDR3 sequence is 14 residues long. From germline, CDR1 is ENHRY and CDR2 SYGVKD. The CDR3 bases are TGTGCCATGGGGACTAGCGGGCCAGTAGATACGCAGTATTTT. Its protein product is CAMGTSGPVDTQYF.

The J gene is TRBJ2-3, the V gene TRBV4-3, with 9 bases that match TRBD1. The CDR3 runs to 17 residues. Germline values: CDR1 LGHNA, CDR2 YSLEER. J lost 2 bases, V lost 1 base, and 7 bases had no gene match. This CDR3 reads CASSQADGQGFTDTQYF. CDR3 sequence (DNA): TGCGCCAGCAGCCAAGCCGACGGACAGGGGTTCACAGATACGCAGTATTTT.

The CDR3 DNA reads TGTGCCAGCAGTGTCCAGAGCAATCAGCCCCAGCATTTT. This sequence encodes CASSVQSNQPQHF. The chain recombines TRBV2 with TRBJ1-5; D is ambiguous. The V end lost 4 bases, the J end lost 1 base, and 5 bases lay between the germline ends. Per the germline V gene, CDR1 is SNHLY and CDR2 is FYNNEI. CDR3 length equals 13 residues. Full variable domain (missing parts from reference TRBV2 and TRBJ1-5): EPEVTQTPSHQVTQMGQEVILRCVPISNHLYFYWYRQILGQKVEFLVSFYNNEISEKSEIFDDQFSVERPDGSNFTLKIRSTKLEDSAMYFCASSVQSNQPQHFGDGTRLSIL.

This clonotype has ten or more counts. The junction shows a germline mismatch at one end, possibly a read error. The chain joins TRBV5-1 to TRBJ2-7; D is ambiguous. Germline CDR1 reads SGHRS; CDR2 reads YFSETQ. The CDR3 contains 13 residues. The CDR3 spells CASSLGGGYEQYF. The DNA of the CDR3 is TGTGCCAGCAGTTTGGGTGGCGGCTACGAGCAGTACTTC. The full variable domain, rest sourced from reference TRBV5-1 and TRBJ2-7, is KAGVTQTPRYLIKTRGQQVTLSCSPISGHRSVSWYQQTPGQGLQFLFEYFSETQRNKGNFPGRFSGRQFSNSRSEMNVSTLELGDSALYLCASSLGGGYEQYFGPGTRLTVT.

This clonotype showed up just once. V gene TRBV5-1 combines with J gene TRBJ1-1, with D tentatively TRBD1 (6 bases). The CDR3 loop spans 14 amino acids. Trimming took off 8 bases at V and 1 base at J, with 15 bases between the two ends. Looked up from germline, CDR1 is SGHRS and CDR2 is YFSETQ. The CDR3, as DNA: TGCGCCAGTAGCAGGGGCCAGAGGAACACTGAAGCTTTCTTT. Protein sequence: CASSRGQRNTEAFF.

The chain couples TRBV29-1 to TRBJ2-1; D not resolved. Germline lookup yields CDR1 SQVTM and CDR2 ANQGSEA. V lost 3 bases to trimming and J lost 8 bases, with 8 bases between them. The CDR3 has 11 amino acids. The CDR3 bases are TGCAGCGTTGAGGTAGGATATGAGCAGTTCTTC. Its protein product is CSVEVGYEQFF.

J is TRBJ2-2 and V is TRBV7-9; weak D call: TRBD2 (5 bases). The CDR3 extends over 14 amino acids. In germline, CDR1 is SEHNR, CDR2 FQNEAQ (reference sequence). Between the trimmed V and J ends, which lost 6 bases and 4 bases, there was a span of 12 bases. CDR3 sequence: CASSYSGGTGELFF. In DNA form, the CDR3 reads TGTGCCAGCAGTTACAGTGGAGGCACCGGGGAGCTGTTTTTT. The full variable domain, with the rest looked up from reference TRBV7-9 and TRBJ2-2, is DTGVSQNPRHKITKRGQNVTFRCDPISEHNRLYWYRQTLGQGPEFLTYFQNEAQLEKSRLLSDRFSAERPKGSFSTLEIQRTEQGDSAMYLCASSYSGGTGELFFGEGSRLTVL.

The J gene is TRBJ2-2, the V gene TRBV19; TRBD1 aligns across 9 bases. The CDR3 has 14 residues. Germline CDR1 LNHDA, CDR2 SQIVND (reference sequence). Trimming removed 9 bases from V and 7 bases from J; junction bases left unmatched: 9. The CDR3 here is CASIGTGRVGELFF. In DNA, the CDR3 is TGTGCCAGCATCGGGACAGGGCGGGTCGGGGAGCTGTTTTTT.

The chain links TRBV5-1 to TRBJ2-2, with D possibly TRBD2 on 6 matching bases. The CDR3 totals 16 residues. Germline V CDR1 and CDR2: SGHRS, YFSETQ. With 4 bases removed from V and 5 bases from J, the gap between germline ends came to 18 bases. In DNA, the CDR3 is TGCGCCAGCAGCCCAAGGCGGGGCGGTGGGACCGGGGAGCTGTTTTTT. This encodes CASSPRRGGGTGELFF.

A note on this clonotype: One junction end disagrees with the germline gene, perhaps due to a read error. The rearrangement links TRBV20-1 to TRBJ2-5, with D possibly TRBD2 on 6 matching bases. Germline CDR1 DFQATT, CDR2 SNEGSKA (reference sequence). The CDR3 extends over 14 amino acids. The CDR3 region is CSSRDIDAGETQYF. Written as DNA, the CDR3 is TGCAGTTCTAGAGACATCGACGCGGGGGAGACCCAGTACTTC.

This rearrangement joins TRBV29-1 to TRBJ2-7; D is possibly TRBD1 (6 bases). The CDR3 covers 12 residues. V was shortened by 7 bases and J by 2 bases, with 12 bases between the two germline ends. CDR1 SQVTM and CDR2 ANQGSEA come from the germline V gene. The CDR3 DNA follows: TGCAGCGCCAGGACAGCCACCTACGAGCAGTACTTC. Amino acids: CSARTATYEQYF.

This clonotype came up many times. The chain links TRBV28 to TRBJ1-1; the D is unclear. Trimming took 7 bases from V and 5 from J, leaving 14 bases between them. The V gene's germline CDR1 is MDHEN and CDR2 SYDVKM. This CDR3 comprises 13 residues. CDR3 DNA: TGTGCCAGCACCTTGCCCTTTGGGACTGAAGCTTTCTTT. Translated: CASTLPFGTEAFF.

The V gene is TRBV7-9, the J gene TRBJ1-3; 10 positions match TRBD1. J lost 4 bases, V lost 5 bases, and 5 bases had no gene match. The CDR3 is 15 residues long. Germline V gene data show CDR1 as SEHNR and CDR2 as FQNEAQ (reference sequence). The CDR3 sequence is CASSLGQGNGNTIYF. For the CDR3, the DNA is TGTGCCAGCAGCCTGGGACAGGGGAACGGAAACACCATATATTTT. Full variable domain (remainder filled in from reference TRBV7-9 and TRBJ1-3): DTGVSQNPRHKITKRGQNVTFRCDPISEHNRLYWYRQTLGQGPEFLTYFQNEAQLEKSRLLSDRFSAERPKGSFSTLEIQRTEQGDSAMYLCASSLGQGNGNTIYFGEGSWLTVV.

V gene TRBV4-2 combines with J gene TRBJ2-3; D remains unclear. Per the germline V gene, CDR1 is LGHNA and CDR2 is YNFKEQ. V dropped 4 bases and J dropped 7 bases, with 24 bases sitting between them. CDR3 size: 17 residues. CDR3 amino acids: CASSRYGSGRGANTQYF. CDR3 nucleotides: TGTGCCAGCAGCCGATATGGGTCCGGCCGAGGCGCGAATACGCAGTATTTT.

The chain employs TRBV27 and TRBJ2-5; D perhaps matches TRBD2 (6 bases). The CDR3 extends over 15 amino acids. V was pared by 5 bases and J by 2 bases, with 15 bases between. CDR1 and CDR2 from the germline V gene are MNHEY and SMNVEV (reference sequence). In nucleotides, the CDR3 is TGTGCCAGCAGTCGCATTGGGGGACTTCAAGAGACCCAGTACTTC. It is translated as CASSRIGGLQETQYF.